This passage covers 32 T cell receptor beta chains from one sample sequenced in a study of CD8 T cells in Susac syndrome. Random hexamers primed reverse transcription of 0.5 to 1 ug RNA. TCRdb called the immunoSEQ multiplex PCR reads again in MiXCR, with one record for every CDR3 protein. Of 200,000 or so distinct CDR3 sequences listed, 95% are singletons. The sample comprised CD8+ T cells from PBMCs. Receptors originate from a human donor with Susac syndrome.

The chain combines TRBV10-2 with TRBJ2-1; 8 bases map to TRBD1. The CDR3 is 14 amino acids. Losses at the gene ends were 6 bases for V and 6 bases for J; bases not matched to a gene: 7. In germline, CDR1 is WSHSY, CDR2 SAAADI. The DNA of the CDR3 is TGCGCCAGCAGGCTGACAGGGGCACGCAATGAGCAGTTCTTC. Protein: CASRLTGARNEQFF.

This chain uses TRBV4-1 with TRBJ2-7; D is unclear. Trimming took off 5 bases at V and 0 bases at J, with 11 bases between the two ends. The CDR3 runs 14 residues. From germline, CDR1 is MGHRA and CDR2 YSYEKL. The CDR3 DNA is TGCGCCAGCAGCTTTGGGAAGGGCTCCTACGAGCAGTACTTC. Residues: CASSFGKGSYEQYF.

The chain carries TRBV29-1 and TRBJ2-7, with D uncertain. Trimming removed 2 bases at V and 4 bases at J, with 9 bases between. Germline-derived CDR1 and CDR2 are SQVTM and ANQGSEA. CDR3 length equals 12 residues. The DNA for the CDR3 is TGCAGCGTTGAAATAGACGGGTACGAGCAGTACTTC. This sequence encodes CSVEIDGYEQYF.

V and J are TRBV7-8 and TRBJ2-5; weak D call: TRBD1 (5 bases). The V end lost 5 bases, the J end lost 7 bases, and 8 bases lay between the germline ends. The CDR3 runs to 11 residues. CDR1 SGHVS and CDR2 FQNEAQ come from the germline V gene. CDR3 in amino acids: CASSTRGTQYF. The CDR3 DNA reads TGTGCCAGCAGCACAAGGGGGACCCAGTACTTC.

The CDR3 loop reads CASSLGLAGESDTQYF. The CDR3 DNA follows: TGTGCCAGCAGCTTGGGACTAGCGGGAGAGTCCGATACGCAGTATTTT. The J gene is TRBJ2-3, the V gene TRBV5-4; 12 nucleotides match TRBD2. CDR3 length: 16 amino acids. J lost 6 bases, V lost 0 bases, and 5 bases had no gene match. Germline V CDR1 and CDR2: SGHNT, YYREEE (reference sequence). The full variable domain, rest sourced from reference TRBV5-4 and TRBJ2-3, is ETGVTQSPTHLIKTRGQQVTLRCSSQSGHNTVSWYQQALGQGPQFIFQYYREEENGRGNFPPRFSGLQFPNYSSELNVNALELDDSALYLCASSLGLAGESDTQYFGPGTRLTVL.

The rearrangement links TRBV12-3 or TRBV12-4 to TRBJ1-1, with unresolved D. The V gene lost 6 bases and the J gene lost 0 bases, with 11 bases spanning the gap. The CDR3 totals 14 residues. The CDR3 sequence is CASSPHSMNTEAFF. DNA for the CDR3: TGTGCCAGCAGCCCCCATAGCATGAACACTGAAGCTTTCTTT.

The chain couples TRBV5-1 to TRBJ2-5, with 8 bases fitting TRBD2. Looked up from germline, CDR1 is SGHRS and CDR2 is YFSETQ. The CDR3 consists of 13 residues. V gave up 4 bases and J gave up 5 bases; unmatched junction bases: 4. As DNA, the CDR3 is TGCGCCAGCAGCCGGACTAGCTCGGAGACCCAGTACTTC. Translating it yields CASSRTSSETQYF. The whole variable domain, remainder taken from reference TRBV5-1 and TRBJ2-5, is KAGVTQTPRYLIKTRGQQVTLSCSPISGHRSVSWYQQTPGQGLQFLFEYFSETQRNKGNFPGRFSGRQFSNSRSEMNVSTLELGDSALYLCASSRTSSETQYFGPGTRLLVL.

CDR3 residues: CASSLGGRWDQPQHF. The CDR3 DNA reads as TGTGCCAGCAGTTTAGGGGGTAGGTGGGATCAGCCCCAGCATTTT. V usage is TRBV12-3 or TRBV12-4 and J usage is TRBJ1-5; D gene ambiguous. The CDR3 has 15 residues. V was pared by 1 base and J by 5 bases, with 12 bases between.

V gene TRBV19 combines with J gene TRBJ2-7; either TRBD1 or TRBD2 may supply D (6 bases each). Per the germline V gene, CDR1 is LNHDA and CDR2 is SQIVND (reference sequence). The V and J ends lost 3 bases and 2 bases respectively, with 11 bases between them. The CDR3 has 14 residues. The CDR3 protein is CASSITGATYEQYF. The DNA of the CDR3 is TGTGCCAGTAGTATTACGGGGGCGACCTACGAGCAGTACTTC.

The CDR3 DNA is TGTGCCAGCTCACCAGCAGAGTCCACTGAAGCTTTCTTT. This gives the protein CASSPAESTEAFF. The genes are TRBV18 and TRBJ1-1; D uncertain. Germline CDR1 KGHSH, CDR2 LQKENI. CDR3 length equals 13 residues. V was cut by 2 bases and J by 4 bases, with 8 bases left in between.

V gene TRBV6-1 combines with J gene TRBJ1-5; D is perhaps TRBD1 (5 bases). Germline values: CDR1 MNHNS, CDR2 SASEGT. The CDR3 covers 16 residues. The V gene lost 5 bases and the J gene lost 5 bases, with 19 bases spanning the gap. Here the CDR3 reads CASSTTLDRSYQPQHF. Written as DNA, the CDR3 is TGTGCCAGCAGTACCACCTTAGACAGAAGTTATCAGCCCCAGCATTTT.

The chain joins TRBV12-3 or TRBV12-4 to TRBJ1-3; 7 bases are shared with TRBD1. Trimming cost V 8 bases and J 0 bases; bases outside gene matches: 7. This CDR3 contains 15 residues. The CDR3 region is CASRPGGNSGNTIYF. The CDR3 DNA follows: TGTGCCAGCCGGCCAGGGGGGAACTCTGGAAACACCATATATTTT.

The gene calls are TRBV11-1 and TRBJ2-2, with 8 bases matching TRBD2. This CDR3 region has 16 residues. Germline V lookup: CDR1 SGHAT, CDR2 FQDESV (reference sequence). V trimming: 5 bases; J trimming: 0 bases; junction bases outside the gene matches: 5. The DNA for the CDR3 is TGTGCCAGCAGCCTAATAGCGGGATCGAACACCGGGGAGCTGTTTTTT. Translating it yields CASSLIAGSNTGELFF.

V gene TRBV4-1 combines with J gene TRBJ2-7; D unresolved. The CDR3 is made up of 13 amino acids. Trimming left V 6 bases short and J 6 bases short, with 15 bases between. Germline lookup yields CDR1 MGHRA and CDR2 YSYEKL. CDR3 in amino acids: CASSRDVRGEQYF. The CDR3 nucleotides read TGCGCCAGCAGTCGTGACGTTCGAGGCGAGCAGTACTTC.

The CDR3 coding sequence is TGTGCCAGCAGAAAAGGCGGTACTAGCACAGATACGCAGTATTTT. Its translation is CASRKGGTSTDTQYF. J is TRBJ2-3 and V is TRBV12-3 or TRBV12-4; D uncertain. The CDR3 has 15 residues. V was pared by 6 bases and J by 0 bases, with 13 bases between.

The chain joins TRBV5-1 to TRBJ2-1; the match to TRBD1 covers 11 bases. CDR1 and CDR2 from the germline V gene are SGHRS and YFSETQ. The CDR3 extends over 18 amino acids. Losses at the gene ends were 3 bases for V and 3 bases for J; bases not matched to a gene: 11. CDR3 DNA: TGCGCCAGCAGCTACTCAAGATCCGGGACAGGGGGCTACAATGAGCAGTTCTTC. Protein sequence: CASSYSRSGTGGYNEQFF. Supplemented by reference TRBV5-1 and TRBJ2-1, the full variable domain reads KAGVTQTPRYLIKTRGQQVTLSCSPISGHRSVSWYQQTPGQGLQFLFEYFSETQRNKGNFPGRFSGRQFSNSRSEMNVSTLELGDSALYLCASSYSRSGTGGYNEQFFGPGTRLTVL.

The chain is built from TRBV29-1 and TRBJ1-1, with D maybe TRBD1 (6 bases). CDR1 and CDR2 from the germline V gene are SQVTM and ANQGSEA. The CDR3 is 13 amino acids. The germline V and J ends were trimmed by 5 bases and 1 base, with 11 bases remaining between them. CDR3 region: CSVLGHQNTEAFF. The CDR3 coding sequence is TGCAGCGTTTTGGGACACCAGAACACTGAAGCTTTCTTT. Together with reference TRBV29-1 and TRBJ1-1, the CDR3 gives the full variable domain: SAVISQKPSRDICQRGTSLTIQCQVDSQVTMMFWYRQQPGQSLTLIATANQGSEATYESGFVIDKFPISRPNLTFSTLTVSNMSPEDSSIYLCSVLGHQNTEAFFGQGTRLTVV.

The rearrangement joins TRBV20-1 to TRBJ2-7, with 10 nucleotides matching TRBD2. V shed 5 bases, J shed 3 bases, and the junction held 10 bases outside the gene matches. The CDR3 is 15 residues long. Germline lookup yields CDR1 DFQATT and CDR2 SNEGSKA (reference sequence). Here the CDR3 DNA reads TGCAGTGCTGACTTAAGCGGGAGGGCCGGCTACGAGCAGTACTTC. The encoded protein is CSADLSGRAGYEQYF.

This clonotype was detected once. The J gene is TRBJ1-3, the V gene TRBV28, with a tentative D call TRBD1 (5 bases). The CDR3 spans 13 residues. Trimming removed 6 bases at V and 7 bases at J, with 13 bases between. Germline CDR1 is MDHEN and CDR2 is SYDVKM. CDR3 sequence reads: CASRNTGDNTIYF. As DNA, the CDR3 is TGTGCCAGCAGGAATACAGGAGACAACACCATATATTTT.

CDR3: CASSEVGADYEQYF. CDR3 DNA sequence: TGTGCCAGCAGTGAAGTGGGAGCGGACTACGAGCAGTACTTC. The genes are TRBV25-1 and TRBJ2-7; D might be TRBD2 (5 bases). Trimming shortened V by 2 bases and J by 3 bases, and 11 bases separated the two germline ends. From germline, CDR1 is MGHDK and CDR2 SYGVNS. This CDR3 is 14 amino acids long.

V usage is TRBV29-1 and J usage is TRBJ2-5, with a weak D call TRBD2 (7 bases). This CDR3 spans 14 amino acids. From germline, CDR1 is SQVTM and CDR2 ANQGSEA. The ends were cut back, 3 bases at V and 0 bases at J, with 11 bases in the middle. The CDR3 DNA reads TGCAGCGTTGAGGGAGGGGGGTACCAAGAGACCCAGTACTTC. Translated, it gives CSVEGGGYQETQYF.

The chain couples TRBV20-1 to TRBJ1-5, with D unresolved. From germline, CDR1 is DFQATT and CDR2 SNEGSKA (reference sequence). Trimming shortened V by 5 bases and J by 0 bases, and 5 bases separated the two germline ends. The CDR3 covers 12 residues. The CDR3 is CSASGSNQPQHF. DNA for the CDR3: TGCAGTGCTTCGGGTAGCAATCAGCCCCAGCATTTT.

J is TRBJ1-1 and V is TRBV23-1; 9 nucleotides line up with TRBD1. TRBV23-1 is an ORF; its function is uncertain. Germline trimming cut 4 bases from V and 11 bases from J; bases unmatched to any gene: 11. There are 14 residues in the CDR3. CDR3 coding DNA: TGCGCCAGCAGTCGGTCACAGGGGGCACTGACCGCTTTCTTT. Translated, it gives CASSRSQGALTAFF.

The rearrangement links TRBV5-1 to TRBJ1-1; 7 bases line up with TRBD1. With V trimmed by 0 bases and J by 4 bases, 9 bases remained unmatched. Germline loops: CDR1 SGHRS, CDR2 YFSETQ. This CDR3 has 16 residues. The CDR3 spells CASSLGVQGGGTEAFF. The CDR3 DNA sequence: TGCGCCAGCAGCTTGGGGGTGCAGGGGGGAGGCACTGAAGCTTTCTTT.

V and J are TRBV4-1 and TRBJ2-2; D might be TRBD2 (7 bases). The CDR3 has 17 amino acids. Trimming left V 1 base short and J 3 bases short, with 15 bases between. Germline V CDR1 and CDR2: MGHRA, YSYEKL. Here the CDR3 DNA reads TGCGCCAGCAGCCAAGTTGAGGCGGGGGCAGACACCGGGGAGCTGTTTTTT. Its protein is CASSQVEAGADTGELFF.

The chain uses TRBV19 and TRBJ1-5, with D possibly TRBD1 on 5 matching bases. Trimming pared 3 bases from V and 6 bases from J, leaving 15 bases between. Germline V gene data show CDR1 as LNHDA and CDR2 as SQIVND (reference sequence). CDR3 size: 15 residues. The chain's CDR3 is CASSIGGSVAQPQHF. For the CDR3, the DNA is TGTGCCAGTAGTATTGGGGGGAGCGTGGCTCAGCCCCAGCATTTT.

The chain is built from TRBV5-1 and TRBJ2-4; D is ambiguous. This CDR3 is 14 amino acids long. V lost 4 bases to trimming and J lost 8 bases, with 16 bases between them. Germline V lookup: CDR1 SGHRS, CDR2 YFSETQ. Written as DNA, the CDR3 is TGCGCCAGCAGCCCCTCACAAGAAGTCGACATTCAGTACTTC. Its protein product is CASSPSQEVDIQYF.

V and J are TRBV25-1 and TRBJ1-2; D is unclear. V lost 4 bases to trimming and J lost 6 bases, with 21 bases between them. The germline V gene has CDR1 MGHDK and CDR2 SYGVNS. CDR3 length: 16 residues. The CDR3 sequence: CASSAHRERPQDGYTF. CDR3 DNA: TGTGCCAGCAGTGCCCATAGGGAAAGGCCTCAGGATGGCTACACCTTC.

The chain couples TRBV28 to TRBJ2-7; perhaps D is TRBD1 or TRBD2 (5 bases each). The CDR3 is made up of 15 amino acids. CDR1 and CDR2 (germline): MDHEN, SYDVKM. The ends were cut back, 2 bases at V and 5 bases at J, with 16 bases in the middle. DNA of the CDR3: TGTGCCAGCAGTTTAGCACTAGGGGTTACCAACGAGCAGTACTTC. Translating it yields CASSLALGVTNEQYF.

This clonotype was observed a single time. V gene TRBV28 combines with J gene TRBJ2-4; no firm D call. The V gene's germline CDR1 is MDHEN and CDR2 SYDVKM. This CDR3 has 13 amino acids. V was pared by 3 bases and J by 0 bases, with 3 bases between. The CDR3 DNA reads TGTGCCAGCAGTTTGGTAGCCAAAAACATTCAGTACTTC. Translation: CASSLVAKNIQYF.

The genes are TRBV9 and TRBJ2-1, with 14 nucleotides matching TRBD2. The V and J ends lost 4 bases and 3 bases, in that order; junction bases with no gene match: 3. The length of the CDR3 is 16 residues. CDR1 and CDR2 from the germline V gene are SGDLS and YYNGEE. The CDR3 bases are TGTGCCAGCAGCCGGACTAGCGGGAGGATCTACAATGAGCAGTTCTTC. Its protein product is CASSRTSGRIYNEQFF.

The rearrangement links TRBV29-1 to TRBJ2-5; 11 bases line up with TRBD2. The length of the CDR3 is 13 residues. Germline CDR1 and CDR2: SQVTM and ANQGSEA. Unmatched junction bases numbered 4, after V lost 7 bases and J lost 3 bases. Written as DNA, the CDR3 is TGCAGCGCTACTAGCGGGGGAAAAGAGACCCAGTACTTC. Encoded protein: CSATSGGKETQYF.